The clone carrying this T cell receptor beta chain was seen more than once but under ten times. Its antigen is unknown. The data derive from a study of T cell repertoires in cytomegalovirus infection. Trimming left V 8 bases short and J 0 bases short, with 16 bases between. The V gene's germline CDR1 is SGHTA and CDR2 FQGNSA. The CDR3 spans 16 residues. TCRdb fed the reads into MiXCR, producing one record per CDR3 protein. The sample includes hundreds of thousands of distinct CDR3 sequences, approximately 42% of them seen just once. The chain combines TRBV7-2 with TRBJ2-2; tentative D call: TRBD2 (6 bases). This TCR was sampled from a human donor in good health (CMV status not recorded). Some clones in this sample may be carry-over from other donors' samples. The material was cultured PBMCs, obtained from culture after CMV antigen stimulation. In nucleotides, the CDR3 is TGTGCCAGCGGCACCACGGGACTCGCGAACACCGGGGAGCTGTTTTTT. Protein sequence: CASGTTGLANTGELFF.